The sequence of this T cell receptor beta chain was determined in a study of T cells in Graves' hyperthyroidism and ophthalmopathy. Whole-study context: Initial diagnosis, before any treatment, was when peripheral blood was collected. General study findings and limits: Blood also showed most of the thyroid clonotypes that were expanded above 0.001.

Amplified TCR beta CDR3 regions came from RNA transcripts. The HTBI primer set was used in a first-round RT-PCR of the TCR CDR3. TCRdb used MiXCR to reprocess the multiplex PCR reads, holding one entry per CDR3 protein. The data hold some 210,000 distinct CDR3 sequences, with more than 15% observed a single time. Germline loops: CDR1 SGHRS, CDR2 YFSETQ. The CDR3 runs 16 residues. V lost 0 bases to trimming and J lost 5 bases, with 17 bases between them. Graves' hyperthyroidism qualified as stable when ophthalmopathy did not progress within 18 months. Not enrolled were patients with uncontrolled infection, other autoimmune disease, pregnancy or lactation. This clonotype was seen a few times. The target antigen is unknown.

Sequenced input: blood. The chain recombines TRBV5-1 with TRBJ2-5, with a weak D call TRBD1 (6 bases). The receptor's source is a man aged 50 or older with Graves' hyperthyroidism. DNA for the CDR3: TGCGCCAGCAGCTTGGGGCCCACAGGGTATGGGGAGACCCAGTACTTC. Translated, it gives CASSLGPTGYGETQYF.